This T cell receptor (beta chain) was found in a study of blood T cell repertoires in COVID-19. Study details: Samples representing acute and convalescent COVID-19 were sourced from the United States, Italy and Spain. T cells, B-cell-depleted T cells, or PBMCs supplied cDNA or gDNA.

Methods used by the authors: Estimated nucleated cell counts came from reference gene primer amplification. The assay was immunoSEQ multiplex PCR, and TCRdb's table has in-frame clones only and misses some. V and J calls and clone size are copied from that table; D and trimming were computed from the DNA. The top ten hold approximately 4% of the sample, which has about 78,000 clones, around 91% seen once. The CDR3 is made up of 12 amino acids. V was pared by 2 bases and J by 2 bases, with 3 bases between. Germline loops: CDR1 LGHDT, CDR2 YNNKEL (reference sequence). This clonotype was sampled from a woman of 80 years or more with active or convalescent COVID-19. The chain uses TRBV3-1 (or the pseudogene TRBV3-2) and TRBJ2-5; D not certain. Sequenced material: peripheral blood. This chain's CDR3 is CASSQLQETQYF. CDR3 DNA: TGTGCCAGCAGCCAACTGCAAGAGACCCAGTACTTC.